The clone carrying this TCR beta chain was picked up one time. These data are taken from a study of blood T cell repertoires in COVID-19. Study in general: Acute and convalescent COVID-19 specimens originated in the United States, Italy and Spain. PBMCs, B-cell-depleted T cells, or T cells were the source of the cDNA or gDNA that made up the material.

Between the trimmed V and J ends, which lost 5 bases and 4 bases, there was a span of 15 bases. This CDR3 spans 15 amino acids. Germline V gene data show CDR1 as SGHAT and CDR2 as FQNNGV. Sequencing used immunoSEQ multiplex PCR; TCRdb keeps in-frame clones, though not all of them. This sample yields around 93,000 clones, of which 82% are seen a single time; 18% belongs to the top ten. The clonotype originates from an elderly man with acute or convalescent COVID-19. The sample was peripheral blood. The chain uses TRBV11-2 and TRBJ2-1; D is perhaps TRBD2 (6 bases). The CDR3 spells CASSPLRGSYNEQFF. CDR3 DNA sequence: TGTGCCAGCAGCCCCCTACGGGGGTCATACAATGAGCAGTTCTTC.